The clone carrying this TCR beta chain was recorded only once. The antigen remains undetermined. Genomic DNA provided the template from which TCR beta VDJ and CDR3 profiles were obtained. Via MiXCR, TCRdb re-called the reads, giving one row per CDR3 protein. The sample shows a few hundred thousand distinct CDR3 sequences, less than 85% of them seen only once. CD8+CD57+ cell expansion had been shown by flow cytometry in patients chosen for sequencing. There were no patients without severe acquired aplastic anemia. Blood sampling was performed on the patients, and none of them had received therapy by then. The entry originates in a study of CD8+CD57+ T cells in acquired aplastic anemia. Looking at the study overall: On average, sorted CD4+ and CD8+ cells gave 3 to 3.5 ug of DNA.

The study, taken as a whole, reports: Shared by patients and controls, some 29 CD8+ CDR3s were abundant in patients.

Sample: sorted CD4+, CD8+, or CD8+CD57+ T cells (not recorded which) from PBMCs. This clonotype was sampled from a human donor with aplastic anemia.

The CDR3, as DNA: TGTGCCAGCGGCGACGGGACCACAGGTACGCATACGTTTTATTTT. It yields the protein CASGDGTTGTHTFYF. The rearrangement joins TRBV2 to TRBJ2-3; D possibly uses TRBD1 or TRBD2 (5 bases each). CDR1 SNHLY and CDR2 FYNNEI come from the germline V gene. The CDR3 sequence is 15 residues long. V dropped 8 bases and J dropped 15 bases, with 30 bases sitting between them.